The T cell receptor (beta chain) under discussion was sequenced for a study of T cell changes during pregnancy in multiple sclerosis (dated by TCRdb to between 2018 and 2021). Describing the broader study: In women with multiple sclerosis, the researchers looked at how the T cell repertoire shifted as pregnancy progressed.

Preparation of the library involved the immunoSEQ multiplex PCR assay. In its TCRdb copy, this immuneACCESS table keeps in-frame sequences only and misses some clones. Where compared with another copy, unresolved V genes explain less than half of these, and the others have no known cause. The sample table shows fewer than 55,000 clones, and 90% are seen once. The top ten clones comprise around 5% of the sample. Its CDR3 holds 14 amino acids, cysteine through phenylalanine. The retained sequence is limited to the CDR3, 42 bases, with the frame set at the first base. Trimming accounts for 7 bases at V and 2 bases at J, while the number of junction bases matched to no gene is 8. CDR1 MGHDK and CDR2 SYGVNS are derived from the germline V gene. On this clone: The target of this receptor is not known. Base quality data are lacking; no much larger clone is found one base away.

Source: peripheral blood, taken after pregnancy. The chain couples TRBV25-1 to TRBJ2-7; 7 of the junction bases match TRBD1. The sequence derives from a female donor in good health, enrolled as a control in a pregnancy study. This receptor carries the CDR3 CASTGQLSAYEQYF. Here is the DNA: TGTGCCAGCACGGGACAGCTCTCTGCCTACGAGCAGTACTTC.